The 32 T cell receptor beta chains below all came from one sample that was sequenced in a study of blood T cell repertoires in COVID-19. Measured with immunoSEQ multiplex PCR; TCRdb has only the in-frame clones, and not every one. The sample holds about 230,000 clones, 80% to 90% seen once. The sample comprised peripheral blood. The receptor source for this set is a middle-aged man with acute or convalescent COVID-19.

This clone was seen a handful of times. This chain joins TRBV6-5 and TRBJ1-2; 10 nucleotides align to TRBD1. Trimming at V came to 5 bases and at J to 3 bases, leaving 6 bases not matched to a gene. Germline assignment: CDR1 MNHEY and CDR2 SVGAGI. CDR3 length equals 15 residues. The chain's CDR3 is CASSQSGTGDYGYTF. The DNA of the CDR3 is TGTGCCAGCAGTCAGTCAGGGACAGGGGACTATGGCTACACCTTC.

The chain carries TRBV19 and TRBJ1-1, with 7 bases that match TRBD1. The CDR3 extends over 12 amino acids. J was trimmed by 7 bases and V by 6 bases; bases with no gene match: 5. CDR1 LNHDA and CDR2 SQIVND come from the germline V gene (reference sequence). DNA of the CDR3: TGTGCCAGTAGGACAGGGTGGGGTGAAGCTTTCTTT. Translating it yields CASRTGWGEAFF.

CDR3 bases: TGTGCCAGCAGCCCTCGGGACAGGGGGCCGTATGGCTACACCTTC. Translated, it gives CASSPRDRGPYGYTF. The rearrangement joins TRBV7-8 to TRBJ1-2; 12 positions match TRBD1. The germline V gene encodes CDR1 SGHVS and CDR2 FQNEAQ. The length of the CDR3 is 15 residues. V gave up 5 bases and J gave up 5 bases; unmatched junction bases: 6.

This rearrangement joins TRBV3-1 (or the pseudogene TRBV3-2) to TRBJ2-3, with 7 bases fitting TRBD2. V was pared by 1 base and J by 4 bases, with 11 bases of the junction left unmatched. The germline V gene has CDR1 LGHDT and CDR2 YNNKEL (reference sequence). This CDR3 contains 17 residues. CDR3 protein: CASSQVRTSEVADTQYF. CDR3 DNA: TGTGCCAGCAGCCAAGTAAGAACTAGCGAGGTAGCAGATACGCAGTATTTT.

A single count supports this clone. V and J are TRBV5-1 and TRBJ2-3, with 9 bases identical to TRBD1. Germline CDR1 reads SGHRS; CDR2 reads YFSETQ. Trimming at V came to 2 bases and at J to 4 bases, leaving 11 bases not matched to a gene. The CDR3 is made up of 17 amino acids. In nucleotides, the CDR3 is TGCGCCAGCAGCTTTACAGGGGGCGGTTTTGTTGCAGATACGCAGTATTTT. Its translation is CASSFTGGGFVADTQYF.

The CDR3 spells CASSQDFGQGLRNTEAFF. In DNA form, the CDR3 reads TGCGCCAGCAGCCAAGATTTTGGACAGGGGTTGAGGAACACTGAAGCTTTCTTT. This rearrangement joins TRBV4-1 to TRBJ1-1; 9 bases fit TRBD1. The V gene's germline CDR1 is MGHRA and CDR2 YSYEKL. CDR3 size: 18 residues. Unmatched junction bases numbered 9, after V lost 0 bases and J lost 1 base.

The V gene is TRBV3-1 (or the pseudogene TRBV3-2), the J gene TRBJ1-1; D gene unclear. The CDR3 extends over 12 amino acids. V was trimmed by 5 bases and J by 0 bases, leaving 4 bases between them. CDR1 is LGHDT, CDR2 YNNKEL, per germline (reference sequence). The CDR3 sequence: CASSYLNTEAFF. DNA for the CDR3: TGTGCCAGCAGCTACTTGAACACTGAAGCTTTCTTT.

The V and J genes are TRBV7-9 and TRBJ2-1, with D perhaps TRBD1 (5 bases). The germline V gene encodes CDR1 SEHNR and CDR2 FQNEAQ (reference sequence). The CDR3 is 15 residues long. V shed 4 bases and J shed 1 base, with 11 bases lying between them. CDR3 amino acids: CASSSTVDSYNEQFF. The CDR3 DNA reads TGTGCCAGCAGCTCGACAGTCGATTCCTACAATGAGCAGTTCTTC. The full variable domain, with the rest looked up from reference TRBV7-9 and TRBJ2-1, is DTGVSQNPRHKITKRGQNVTFRCDPISEHNRLYWYRQTLGQGPEFLTYFQNEAQLEKSRLLSDRFSAERPKGSFSTLEIQRTEQGDSAMYLCASSSTVDSYNEQFFGPGTRLTVL.

The chain carries TRBV9 and TRBJ2-3; TRBD2 agrees at 10 bases. Germline V gives CDR1 SGDLS, CDR2 YYNGEE. The CDR3 length is 17 residues. After removal of 0 bases from V and 4 bases from J, the junction contained 8 bases not matched to a gene. The CDR3 DNA follows: TGTGCCAGCAGCGTAGTCGAGCGGGGGGGCCTGGCAGATACGCAGTATTTT. Amino acid sequence: CASSVVERGGLADTQYF.

The CDR3: CASSTGDTGELFF. CDR3 DNA sequence: TGCGCCAGCAGCACGGGGGACACCGGGGAGCTGTTTTTT. The rearrangement links TRBV5-1 to TRBJ2-2; tentatively, D is TRBD2 (6 bases). Germline V gene data show CDR1 as SGHRS and CDR2 as YFSETQ. Trimming cost V 4 bases and J 3 bases, with 7 bases left between them. The CDR3 runs to 13 residues.

The genes are TRBV7-3 and TRBJ2-1, with 8 bases that match TRBD2. Germline CDR1 SGHTA, CDR2 FQGTGA. After removal of 5 bases from V and 7 bases from J, the junction contained 4 bases not matched to a gene. The CDR3 covers 13 residues. Here the CDR3 reads CASSPGGGNEQFF. CDR3 nucleotide sequence: TGTGCCAGCAGCCCCGGGGGGGGGAATGAGCAGTTCTTC.

The rearrangement links TRBV5-6 to TRBJ1-1; D possibly corresponds to TRBD1 (6 bases). Trimming stripped 4 bases from V and 6 bases from J, with 16 bases between. This CDR3 spans 14 amino acids. Per the germline V gene, CDR1 is SGHDT and CDR2 is YYEEEE. In DNA form, the CDR3 reads TGTGCCAGCAGCCCCGGAGGGGGGGTTGCTGAAGCTTTCTTT. This gives the protein CASSPGGGVAEAFF. Drawing the rest from reference TRBV5-6 and TRBJ1-1, the complete variable domain is DAGVTQSPTHLIKTRGQQVTLRCSPKSGHDTVSWYQQALGQGPQFIFQYYEEEERQRGNFPDRFSGHQFPNYSSELNVNALLLGDSALYLCASSPGGGVAEAFFGQGTRLTVV.

The chain recombines TRBV5-1 with TRBJ1-1; 11 bases line up with TRBD1. The germline V gene has CDR1 SGHRS and CDR2 YFSETQ. J gave up 4 bases and V 3 bases, and 5 bases lay outside the gene matches. CDR3 length: 15 amino acids. Written as DNA, the CDR3 is TGCGCCAGCAGCTCGGGACAGGGGGGCTCCACTGAAGCTTTCTTT. Its protein is CASSSGQGGSTEAFF.

V gene TRBV4-2 combines with J gene TRBJ1-4; D may be TRBD1 (6 bases). V shed 1 base and J shed 7 bases, with 13 bases lying between them. The CDR3 totals 15 residues. Germline V lookup: CDR1 LGHNA, CDR2 YNFKEQ. Here the CDR3 DNA reads TGTGCCAGCAGCCAAGCCGGGACAAATAGTGAAAAACTGTTTTTT. Translation gives CASSQAGTNSEKLFF.

Here the CDR3 reads CASRVLGTSGGDTQYF. Here the CDR3 DNA reads TGTGCCAGCAGAGTCCTCGGGACTAGCGGGGGAGATACGCAGTATTTT. The chain uses TRBV7-3 and TRBJ2-3, with TRBD2 identical over 14 bases. V lost 6 bases to trimming and J lost 5 bases; unmatched junction nucleotides: 7. This CDR3 is 16 amino acids long. From germline, CDR1 is SGHTA and CDR2 FQGTGA.

The chain uses TRBV2 and TRBJ1-6; D gene ambiguous. The CDR3 has 13 residues. Germline CDR1 is SNHLY and CDR2 is FYNNEI. With 7 bases removed from V and 0 bases from J, the gap between germline ends came to 4 bases. The CDR3 region is CASKSSYNSPLHF. The CDR3 DNA reads TGTGCCAGCAAGAGCTCCTATAATTCACCCCTCCACTTT.

This chain uses TRBV6-1 with TRBJ2-7; D ambiguous. In germline, CDR1 is MNHNS, CDR2 SASEGT. Trimming cost V 2 bases and J 0 bases, with 8 bases left between them. The CDR3 runs to 14 residues. CDR3 in amino acids: CASSELMSSYEQYF. CDR3 nucleotides: TGTGCCAGCAGTGAATTGATGAGCTCCTACGAGCAGTACTTC.

The J gene is TRBJ2-2, the V gene TRBV19; tentatively, D is TRBD1 (5 bases). The CDR3 extends over 15 amino acids. Germline CDR1 LNHDA, CDR2 SQIVND (reference sequence). V shed 5 bases and J shed 4 bases, with 14 bases lying between them. The CDR3 DNA is TGTGCCAGTAGTCCCAGGGTGGTGGGCACCGGGGAGCTGTTTTTT. As protein: CASSPRVVGTGELFF.

The rearrangement links TRBV11-2 to TRBJ2-1, with TRBD2 matching 8 bases. CDR1 SGHAT and CDR2 FQNNGV come from the germline V gene. The CDR3 loop spans 16 amino acids. J lost 0 bases, V lost 5 bases, and 6 bases had no gene match. The CDR3 DNA sequence: TGTGCCAGCAGCACACTAGCGGCTACCTCCTACAATGAGCAGTTCTTC. This codes for CASSTLAATSYNEQFF.

V is TRBV2 and J is TRBJ2-1; TRBD2 might be the D (5 bases). Trimming removed 6 bases from V and 3 bases from J, with 15 bases in between. The CDR3 consists of 15 residues. From germline, CDR1 is SNHLY and CDR2 FYNNEI. CDR3 in DNA: TGTGCCAGCAGGCTCCCGGACTTCCTCTACAATGAGCAGTTCTTC. It encodes CASRLPDFLYNEQFF.

V and J are TRBV19 and TRBJ1-4; no definite D call. The CDR3 has 15 amino acids. The V end was cut by 4 bases, the J end by 4 bases, with 13 bases between. CDR1 and CDR2 from the germline V gene are LNHDA and SQIVND (reference sequence). CDR3 amino acids: CASSTRQNNNEKLFF. CDR3 DNA: TGTGCCAGTAGTACCCGCCAAAACAATAATGAAAAACTGTTTTTT.

The V and J genes are TRBV9 and TRBJ2-5; D perhaps matches TRBD2 (6 bases). Trimming stripped 4 bases from V and 7 bases from J, with 14 bases between. Germline lookup yields CDR1 SGDLS and CDR2 YYNGEE. The CDR3 contains 13 residues. The CDR3 reads CASSSGGMGTQYF. The CDR3 DNA follows: TGTGCCAGCAGCTCCGGGGGTATGGGGACCCAGTACTTC.

V is TRBV7-9 and J is TRBJ2-3, with 7 bases matching TRBD1. The length of the CDR3 is 16 residues. V lost 1 base, J lost 6 bases, and 10 bases stayed unmatched. CDR1 is SEHNR, CDR2 FQNEAQ, per germline (reference sequence). The CDR3 region is CASSLEGGGSYDTQYF. The CDR3 DNA reads TGTGCCAGCAGCTTAGAAGGGGGCGGCTCCTACGATACGCAGTATTTT.

V is TRBV27 and J is TRBJ2-1; D is perhaps TRBD2 (6 bases). The CDR3 sequence is 14 residues long. Per the germline V gene, CDR1 is MNHEY and CDR2 is SMNVEV (reference sequence). The V end lost 6 bases, the J end lost 0 bases, and 9 bases lay between the germline ends. This CDR3 reads CASSSGSSYNEQFF. The CDR3 DNA is TGTGCCAGCAGCTCCGGGAGCTCCTACAATGAGCAGTTCTTC.

The V gene is TRBV9, the J gene TRBJ2-7, with TRBD2 matching over 7 bases. Unmatched junction bases numbered 13, after V lost 4 bases and J lost 6 bases. CDR1 SGDLS and CDR2 YYNGEE come from the germline V gene. The CDR3 covers 15 residues. The CDR3 protein is CASSPRAAPGGEQYF. For the CDR3, the DNA is TGTGCCAGCAGCCCCCGGGCAGCCCCGGGGGGCGAGCAGTACTTC.

The chain is built from TRBV6-5 and TRBJ1-3; no firm D call. The germline V gene encodes CDR1 MNHEY and CDR2 SVGAGI. Trimming pared 8 bases from V and 0 bases from J, leaving 5 bases between. The length of the CDR3 is 12 residues. DNA for the CDR3: TGTGCCAGCGGACTCTCTGGAAACACCATATATTTT. It encodes CASGLSGNTIYF.

This clone was seen only once. V gene TRBV19 combines with J gene TRBJ2-1; D gene uncertain. V lost 1 base and J lost 7, with 8 bases in between. Germline V gene lookup returns CDR1 LNHDA and CDR2 SQIVND (reference sequence). CDR3 length: 13 residues. This chain's CDR3 is CASSIGYENEQFF. The CDR3 coding sequence is TGTGCCAGTAGTATAGGGTACGAGAATGAGCAGTTCTTC.

The chain carries TRBV11-2 and TRBJ2-7, with 7 nucleotides matching TRBD2. CDR3 length equals 12 residues. The V gene end was trimmed by 5 bases and the J gene end by 6 bases; junction bases not matched to a gene: 4. CDR1 and CDR2 from the germline V gene are SGHAT and FQNNGV. The CDR3 sequence is CASSGGSSEQYF. CDR3 in DNA: TGTGCCAGCAGCGGCGGGAGCTCCGAGCAGTACTTC.

The chain joins TRBV5-6 to TRBJ2-1, with 8 positions matching TRBD1. In germline, CDR1 is SGHDT, CDR2 YYEEEE. CDR3 length: 17 residues. Losses at the gene ends were 5 bases for V and 1 base for J; bases not matched to a gene: 11. This chain's CDR3 is CASSSYKQGGSYNEQFF. The CDR3 nucleotides read TGTGCCAGCAGTTCTTATAAACAGGGGGGTTCCTACAATGAGCAGTTCTTC.

This clone has only one observation. The chain employs TRBV24-1 and TRBJ2-3; TRBD2 is a possible D gene (5 bases). There are 14 residues in the CDR3. Per the germline V gene, CDR1 is KGHDR and CDR2 is SFDVKD. The germline V and J ends were trimmed by 5 bases and 4 bases, with 12 bases remaining between them. CDR3 in DNA: TGTGCCACCAGTGTCCCGGGGTCCGCAGATACGCAGTATTTT. Translated, it gives CATSVPGSADTQYF.

As DNA, the CDR3 is TGTGCCAGCAGGACTAGCGGGGGCGGACCCCCGTTCTTC. Translation: CASRTSGGGPPFF. The genes are TRBV2 and TRBJ2-1; 12 bases are a match to TRBD2. This CDR3 comprises 13 residues. Trimming took 6 bases from V and 15 from J; bases not matched to a gene: 9. CDR1 SNHLY and CDR2 FYNNEI come from the germline V gene.

The chain recombines TRBV5-4 with TRBJ2-3; 7 nucleotides agree with TRBD2. The V segment lost 1 base and the J segment 4 bases; nucleotides outside the gene matches: 3. Germline loops: CDR1 SGHNT, CDR2 YYREEE (reference sequence). This CDR3 is built from 14 residues. The CDR3 bases are TGTGCCAGCAGCTTGATGAGCGGGGCAGATACGCAGTATTTT. Translation gives CASSLMSGADTQYF.